The next 4 T cell receptor beta chains were all read from a single sample in a study of T cells in AML relapse after transplant. Amplification used RNA template and a modified RACE PCR instead of multiplex PCR. TCRdb reanalysed the PCR reads using MiXCR and keeps one entry per CDR3 protein. The table lists approximately 500 distinct CDR3 sequences, 11% of them singletons. This sample comprised bone marrow, either the whole sample or a sorted T cell fraction (not recorded which), obtained at relapse. The receptors stem from a human donor who had a stem cell transplant for acute myeloid leukemia. Part of the T cells may come from the graft donor.

By its share, this clonotype is large. CDR3 loop: CASSPQGAAGELFF. DNA for the CDR3: TGTGCCAGCAGCCCACAGGGGGCCGCCGGGGAGCTGTTTTTT. V gene TRBV7-6 combines with J gene TRBJ2-2; 9 positions agree with TRBD1. The length of the CDR3 is 14 residues. Germline V lookup: CDR1 SGHVS, CDR2 FNYEAQ. V lost 5 bases, J lost 6 bases, and 4 bases stayed unmatched.

This clonotype is categorized as medium-sized (0.01 to 0.1%). The rearrangement joins TRBV20-1 to TRBJ2-7, with TRBD1 as a possible D gene (5 bases). Trimming took off 2 bases at V and 3 bases at J, with 11 bases between the two ends. This CDR3 has 13 residues. CDR1 is DFQATT and CDR2 is SNEGSKA in the germline V gene (reference sequence). Here the CDR3 reads CSARPGLDYEQYF. The CDR3, as DNA: TGCAGTGCTAGACCAGGGTTGGACTACGAGCAGTACTTC.

By sample share, this clonotype is medium-sized (0.01 to 0.1%). The chain has TRBV10-3 and TRBJ1-1; D might be TRBD1 (5 bases). Germline assignment: CDR1 ENHRY and CDR2 SYGVKD. The CDR3 has 15 amino acids. Trimming removed 0 bases at V and 5 bases at J, with 13 bases between. This CDR3 is CAISESQGPRTEAFF. In DNA, the CDR3 is TGTGCCATCAGTGAGTCTCAGGGTCCTAGGACTGAAGCTTTCTTT.

A single count supports this clonotype. The CDR3 DNA is TGTGCCATCAGTGACGGGTATGAGCAGTTCTTC. This codes for CAISDGYEQFF. The chain carries TRBV10-3 and TRBJ2-1; no clear D gene. Germline CDR1 reads ENHRY; CDR2 reads SYGVKD. Trimming left V 3 bases short and J 8 bases short, with 5 bases between. CDR3 length: 11 amino acids.